Listed below are T cell receptor beta chains from one sample, sequenced in a study of blood T cell repertoires in COVID-19. TCRdb keeps only in-frame clones here, not all; method: immunoSEQ multiplex PCR. Among approximately 130,000 clones listed, 80% to 90% were seen once. Sequenced material: peripheral blood. The receptor source for this set is a man in his fifties with active COVID-19. The CDR3 runs from the conserved cysteine through the conserved F or W. A D gene is named only where the DNA matches it firmly. The size of a clone is reported for some rows only, either as once, few or many, or as a class for expanded clones.

j_call v_call d_call clone_size cdr3_nt cdr3_aa
TRBJ1-2 TRBV2 . few TGTGCCAGCAGTCCGACGGACTTCTATGGCTACACCTTC CASSPTDFYGYTF
TRBJ2-7 TRBV15 TRBD1 . TGTGCCACCAGCATTTCAGGGGGAAAGCAGCAGTACTTC CATSISGGKQQYF
TRBJ2-5 TRBV29-1 . . TGCAGCGCCAAGGGGGAGGGGACCCAGTACTTC CSAKGEGTQYF
TRBJ1-2 TRBV5-6 TRBD1 . TGTGCCAGCAGCCAAGAACAGGGGGCCTATGGCTACACCTTC CASSQEQGAYGYTF
TRBJ1-2 TRBV18 . . TGTGCCAGCTCAGCGGTACAGGGTTACGGTGGCTACACCTTC CASSAVQGYGGYTF
TRBJ1-1 TRBV7-2 . . TGTGCCAGCAGACCGGGTACGAACACTGAAGCTTTCTTT CASRPGTNTEAFF
TRBJ1-2 TRBV30 TRBD1 . TGTGCCTGGAGTGTAGAAAGGACAGGGGGTGGCTACACCTTC CAWSVERTGGGYTF
TRBJ2-5 TRBV11-1 TRBD2 . TGTGCCAGCAGCTCGATACTAGCGGGGGGCCCTCGGGCCCAGTACTTC CASSSILAGGPRAQYF
TRBJ2-1 TRBV12-5 . . TGTGCTAGTCAGCGCCCTGACAATGAGCAGTTCTTC CASQRPDNEQFF
TRBJ1-1 TRBV6-2/TRBV6-3 . . TGTGCCAGCAGTTATCCTCGAGGCCCCCAAGCTTTCTTT CASSYPRGPQAFF
TRBJ1-2 TRBV20-1 . once TGCAGTGCCGAGTCGCTAAATGGCTACACCTTC CSAESLNGYTF
TRBJ2-2 TRBV11-3 TRBD1 . TGTGCCAGCAGCTTAGACTGGGGGACAGGGGCGACCGGGGAGCTGTTTTTT CASSLDWGTGATGELFF
TRBJ2-3 TRBV29-1 TRBD1 . TGCAGCGTTGAAGGCGGGACAGGGCAAAACACAGATACGCAGTATTTT CSVEGGTGQNTDTQYF
TRBJ2-1 TRBV3-1/TRBV3-2 . . TGTGCCAGCAGCCTGTTGACAGGTACACACAATGAGCAGTTCTTC CASSLLTGTHNEQFF
TRBJ2-4 TRBV25-1 TRBD1 . TGTGCCAGCAGTGAATTGACAGGGGGGGCCAAAAACATTCAGTACTTC CASSELTGGAKNIQYF
TRBJ2-1 TRBV2 TRBD2 . TGTGCCAGCAGTGATAGCGGGGGGGCCGTAAATGAGCAGTTCTTC CASSDSGGAVNEQFF
TRBJ2-3 TRBV5-1 TRBD2 . TGCGCCAGCAGCTTGGCGGGGGGGCCTGAAGATACGCAGTATTTT CASSLAGGPEDTQYF
TRBJ1-1 TRBV3-1/TRBV3-2 . . TGTGCCAGCAGCCAGGGTCAGGGAGGTGAAGCTTTCTTT CASSQGQGGEAFF
TRBJ2-5 TRBV11-1 . . TGTGCCAGCAGCTTAGGTCAGGGTGAAGAGACCCAGTACTTC CASSLGQGEETQYF
TRBJ2-3 TRBV4-1 TRBD2 . TGCGCCAGCAGCCAAAAAGCGGGGGGCACAGATACGCAGTATTTT CASSQKAGGTDTQYF
TRBJ1-2 TRBV5-8 . . TGTGCCAGCAGCCCCCGTCTTGGGAGCCTCTATGGCTACACCTTC CASSPRLGSLYGYTF
TRBJ1-2 TRBV6-5 TRBD1 . TGTGCCAGCAGTCGGGGACAGAACTATGGCTACACCTTC CASSRGQNYGYTF
TRBJ1-1 TRBV18 . . TGTGCCAGCTCACTCACAGGACAGCGCGGCACTGAAGCTTTCTTT CASSLTGQRGTEAFF
TRBJ1-1 TRBV3-1/TRBV3-2 . . TGTGCCAGCAGCCGTGGAGGGGTCGCCACTGAAGCTTTCTTT CASSRGGVATEAFF
TRBJ2-3 TRBV2 TRBD1 . TGTGCCAGCAGTGAACCACAACCGACAGGGAGCTCCTCAGATACGCAGTATTTT CASSEPQPTGSSSDTQYF
TRBJ1-6 TRBV5-4 TRBD1 few TGTGCCAGCAGCACCTCGGGACAGGGGGTTTTGTCACCCCTCCACTTT CASSTSGQGVLSPLHF
TRBJ2-5 TRBV5-4 TRBD1 . TGTGCCAGCTCACAGAAGGCCACAGGGGTAGAGACCCAGTACTTC CASSQKATGVETQYF
TRBJ2-1 TRBV7-2 . . TGTGCCAGCGCAGGGGACCCCTACAATGAGCAGTTCTTC CASAGDPYNEQFF
TRBJ1-1 TRBV5-4 . . TGTGCCAGCAGTCGCGGGGCGGGCACTGAAGCTTTCTTT CASSRGAGTEAFF
TRBJ2-7 TRBV18 . . TGTGCCAGCTCACCAGCGTATGGAGTCTTGGACGAGCAGTACTTC CASSPAYGVLDEQYF
TRBJ1-1 TRBV12-3/TRBV12-4 TRBD1 . TGTGCCAGCAGTCCGCAGGGGGGTTTTGAAGCTTTCTTT CASSPQGGFEAFF
TRBJ1-3 TRBV18 TRBD1 . TGTGCCAGCTCACGAAATACAGGGGGCGACTCTGGAAACACCATATATTTT CASSRNTGGDSGNTIYF
TRBJ2-7 TRBV11-3 . . TGTGCCAGCAGCTTCGGGTCCAGGGTTGTAGGCGAGCAGTACTTC CASSFGSRVVGEQYF
TRBJ2-5 TRBV5-4 TRBD2 . TGTGCCAGCAGTTCCCGAAGCGGGGGGCAAGAGACCCAGTACTTC CASSSRSGGQETQYF
TRBJ1-1 TRBV12-3/TRBV12-4 . . TGTGCCAGCAGTTTACAGGGGTACACTGAAGCTTTCTTT CASSLQGYTEAFF
TRBJ1-1 TRBV7-6 TRBD1 once TGTGCCAGCAGCCGGGGTGCAGGGGGGAATACTGAAGCTTTCTTT CASSRGAGGNTEAFF
TRBJ1-3 TRBV9 TRBD1 . TGTGCCAGCAGTGCGACAGGGTCTGGAAACACCATATATTTT CASSATGSGNTIYF
TRBJ2-2 TRBV6-5 . once TGTGGAACGCGGCTCAGGGGAGACGGGGAGCTGTTTTTT CGTRLRGDGELFF
TRBJ1-1 TRBV27 . . TGTGCCACCCGTGGACTTCGAAACACTGAAGCTTTCTTT CATRGLRNTEAFF
TRBJ2-2 TRBV5-1 TRBD2 . TGCGCCAGCAGCTTGGGAAGCTCGGGGGGTTTTAACACCGGGGAGCTGTTTTTT CASSLGSSGGFNTGELFF